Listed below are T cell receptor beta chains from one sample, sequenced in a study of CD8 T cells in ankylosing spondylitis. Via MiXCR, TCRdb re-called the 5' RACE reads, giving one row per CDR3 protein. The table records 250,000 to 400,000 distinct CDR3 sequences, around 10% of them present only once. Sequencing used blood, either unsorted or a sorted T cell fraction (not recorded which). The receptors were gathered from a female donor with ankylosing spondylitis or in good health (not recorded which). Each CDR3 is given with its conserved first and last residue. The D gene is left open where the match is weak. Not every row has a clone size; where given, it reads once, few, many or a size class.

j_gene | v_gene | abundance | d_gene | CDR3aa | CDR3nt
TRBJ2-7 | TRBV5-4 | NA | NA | CASSEDRSFYEQYF | TGTGCCAGCAGCGAGGACAGATCGTTCTACGAGCAGTACTTC
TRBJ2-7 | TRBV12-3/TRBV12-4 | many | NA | CASSFGASKHYEQYF | TGTGCCAGCAGTTTCGGGGCTAGCAAACATTACGAGCAGTACTTC
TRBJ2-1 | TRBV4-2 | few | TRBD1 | CASSRSRDRGHGEQFF | TGTGCCAGCAGTCGCTCCCGGGACAGGGGGCATGGGGAGCAGTTCTTC
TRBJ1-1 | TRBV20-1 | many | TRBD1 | CSARGSQGARTAFF | TGCAGTGCTAGAGGGTCTCAGGGGGCTCGTACAGCTTTCTTT
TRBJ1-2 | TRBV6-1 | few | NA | CASSYSAYGYTF | TGTGCCAGCAGTTATTCAGCCTATGGCTACACCTTC
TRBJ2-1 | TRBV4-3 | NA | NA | CASSQDLRTINEQFF | TGCGCCAGCAGCCAAGATTTGCGGACAATAAATGAGCAGTTCTTC
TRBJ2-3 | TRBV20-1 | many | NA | CSARILATDTQYF | TGCAGTGCTAGAATTCTAGCGACAGATACGCAGTATTTT
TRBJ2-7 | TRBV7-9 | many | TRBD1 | CASSHTGQPSYEQYF | TGTGCCAGCAGCCATACGGGACAGCCATCCTACGAGCAGTACTTC
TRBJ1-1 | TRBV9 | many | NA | CASSVEGATMNTEAFF | TGTGCCAGCAGCGTAGAAGGGGCCACTATGAACACTGAAGCTTTCTTT
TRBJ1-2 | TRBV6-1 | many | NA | CASSEEAPRVVDGYTF | TGTGCCAGCAGTGAAGAGGCCCCCAGGGTGGTTGATGGCTACACCTTC
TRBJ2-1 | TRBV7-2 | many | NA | CASSKKGNEQFF | TGTGCCAGCAGTAAGAAGGGAAATGAGCAGTTCTTC
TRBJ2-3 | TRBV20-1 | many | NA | CSARGDIHDADTQYF | TGCAGTGCTAGGGGGGACATCCACGACGCAGATACGCAGTATTTT
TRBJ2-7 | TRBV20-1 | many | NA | CSASILQAGEQYF | TGCAGTGCTAGCATATTACAGGCAGGGGAGCAGTACTTC
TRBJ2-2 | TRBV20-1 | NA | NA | CSARPAGRELFF | TGCAGTGCTAGGCCGGCGGGAAGGGAGCTGTTTTTT
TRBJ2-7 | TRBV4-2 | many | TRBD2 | CASSQFGGGLYEQYF | TGTGCCAGCAGCCAATTCGGCGGGGGGTTGTACGAGCAGTACTTC
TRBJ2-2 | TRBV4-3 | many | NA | CASSQDWGNTGELFF | TGCGCCAGCAGCCAAGATTGGGGTAACACCGGGGAGCTGTTTTTT
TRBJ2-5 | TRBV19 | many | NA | CASSRTVQETQYF | TGTGCCAGTAGCAGGACAGTCCAAGAGACCCAGTACTTC
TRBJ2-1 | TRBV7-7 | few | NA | CASSLGRKNEQFF | TGTGCTAGCAGCTTAGGCAGGAAGAATGAGCAGTTCTTC
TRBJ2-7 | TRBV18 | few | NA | CASSPIEGKSYEQYF | TGTGCCAGCTCCCCCATTGAAGGGAAATCCTACGAGCAGTACTTC
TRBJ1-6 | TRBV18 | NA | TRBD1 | CASSPGGQGIVPLHF | TGTGCCAGCTCACCTGGGGGACAGGGGATTGTACCCCTCCACTTT
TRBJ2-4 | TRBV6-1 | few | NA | CASSGQFAGLSKNIQYF | TGTGCCAGCAGTGGGCAGTTCGCGGGCCTTTCAAAAAACATTCAGTACTTC
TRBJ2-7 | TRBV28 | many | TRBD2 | CASSPGLAALLGHEQYF | TGTGCCAGCAGCCCAGGACTAGCGGCCCTTCTGGGTCACGAGCAGTACTTC
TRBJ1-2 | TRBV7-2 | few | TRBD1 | CASSPGTGPFYGYTF | TGTGCCAGCAGCCCCGGGACAGGGCCCTTCTATGGCTACACCTTC
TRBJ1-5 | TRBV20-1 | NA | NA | CSARLPTSGHTDTQHF | TGCAGTGCTAGACTCCCAACTAGCGGCCACACAGATACGCAGCATTTT
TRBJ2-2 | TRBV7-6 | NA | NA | CASRASTGELFF | TGTGCCAGCCGGGCCTCCACCGGGGAGCTGTTTTTT